The 14 T cell receptor beta chains presented below share a single source sample, sequenced in a study of CD4 T cells in relation to SARS-CoV-2 and coronaviruses. Sequenced by immunoSEQ multiplex PCR; TCRdb stores in-frame clones only, minus some. The profile covers 15,000 to 25,000 clones, with roughly four fifths appearing a single time and about 10% taken by the ten largest. The unexposed donors gave CD4+ T cells in about 2011-2018, prior to COVID-19. The cells were cultured for about ten days before CD4+ T cells were isolated. Which antigens these TCRs recognize remains unknown. The sequencing input was CD4+ T cells from PBMCs, cultured in vitro. Every receptor here comes from a human donor in good health.

The gene calls are TRBV29-1 and TRBJ1-1; D is ambiguous. In germline, CDR1 is SQVTM, CDR2 ANQGSEA. CDR3 length: 13 amino acids. Trimming cost V 5 bases and J 1 base, with 11 bases left between them. CDR3 sequence (DNA): TGCAGCGTTTCCCGGGCGGAGAACACTGAAGCTTTCTTT. Translation gives CSVSRAENTEAFF.

The genes are TRBV21-1 and TRBJ2-2; the D segment call TRBD1 is taken from the table without a DNA check. TRBV21-1 is termed a pseudogene. There are 14 residues in the CDR3. This CDR3 is CASNYDRGPGELFF. In DNA, the CDR3 is TGTGCCAGCAATTATGACAGGGGCCCCGGGGAGCTGTTTTTT.

The chain uses TRBV7-9 and TRBJ1-1, with D possibly matching TRBD1 (6 bases). The CDR3 contains 14 residues. V was cut by 5 bases and J by 4 bases, with 14 bases left in between. Germline loops: CDR1 SEHNR, CDR2 FQNEAQ (reference sequence). The CDR3, as DNA: TGTGCCAGCAGCCGGGGGCGATTAAGCACTGAAGCTTTCTTT. The encoded protein is CASSRGRLSTEAFF.

V is TRBV12-3 or TRBV12-4 and J is TRBJ1-1; no clear D. CDR3 length: 13 residues. Deletions cut 2 bases from V and 2 bases from J, with 6 bases between. The DNA for the CDR3 is TGTGCCAGCAGTTTATGGTCTAACACTGAAGCTTTCTTT. The encoded protein is CASSLWSNTEAFF.

J is TRBJ2-3 and V is TRBV6-5; D not certain. In germline, CDR1 is MNHEY, CDR2 SVGAGI. Trimming left V 5 bases short and J 5 bases short, with 11 bases between. The CDR3 sequence is 13 residues long. CDR3: CASSSPLGDTQYF. CDR3 sequence (DNA): TGTGCCAGCAGTAGCCCCTTGGGAGATACGCAGTATTTT.

The V gene is TRBV19, the J gene TRBJ1-5; a weak D match, TRBD1 (5 bases). The V end was cut by 6 bases, the J end by 6 bases, with 18 bases between. CDR3 length equals 15 residues. Germline CDR1 reads LNHDA; CDR2 reads SQIVND (reference sequence). The CDR3 coding sequence is TGTGCCAGTAGGGAGGCGGGGGGGTTTGGTCAGCCCCAGCATTTT. It specifies CASREAGGFGQPQHF.

The chain has TRBV18 and TRBJ1-2, with TRBD1 matching 9 bases. With V trimmed by 3 bases and J by 5 bases, 16 bases remained unmatched. The CDR3 sequence is 18 residues long. Germline CDR1 and CDR2: KGHSH and LQKENI. The CDR3 sequence is CASSPTVQGAKGPYGYTF. Written as DNA, the CDR3 is TGTGCCAGCTCACCCACCGTACAGGGGGCCAAGGGCCCGTATGGCTACACCTTC.

In its sample, this clone was seen once. V and J are TRBV5-8 and TRBJ1-6; no definite D call. Per germline, CDR1 SGHTS and CDR2 YDEGEE. This CDR3 comprises 15 residues. The V end was cut by 1 base, the J end by 5 bases, with 10 bases between. CDR3 sequence: CASSLNGWHNSPLHF. Here the CDR3 DNA reads TGTGCCAGCAGCTTGAATGGGTGGCATAATTCACCCCTCCACTTT.

The chain is built from TRBV28 and TRBJ1-3; TRBD1 matches at 8 bases. The J segment lost 4 bases and the V segment lost 5 bases, leaving 13 bases of the junction unmatched. This CDR3 spans 17 amino acids. Per germline, CDR1 MDHEN and CDR2 SYDVKM. CDR3 sequence (DNA): TGTGCCAGCAGTCCAATTACAGGGGGAGGTGGCGGAAACACCATATATTTT. Residues: CASSPITGGGGGNTIYF.

The chain recombines TRBV3-1 (or the pseudogene TRBV3-2) with TRBJ1-2; 7 nucleotides line up with TRBD1. The germline gives CDR1 LGHDT, CDR2 YNNKEL (reference sequence). The length of the CDR3 is 14 residues. Trimming removed 2 bases from V and 4 bases from J; junction bases left unmatched: 4. The CDR3 sequence: CASSQPQGGYGYTF. The CDR3 DNA is TGTGCCAGCAGCCAACCGCAGGGGGGCTATGGCTACACCTTC.

This chain joins TRBV7-2 and TRBJ1-3, with D maybe TRBD1 (5 bases). The germline CDR1 and CDR2 sequences are SGHTA and FQGNSA. The CDR3 sequence is 16 residues long. Trimming removed 1 base from V and 0 bases from J, with 10 bases in between. CDR3 nucleotides: TGTGCCAGCAGCTTAGACCCAGGGACCTCTGGAAACACCATATATTTT. Translating gives CASSLDPGTSGNTIYF.

This chain uses TRBV5-1 with TRBJ2-1; tentatively, D is TRBD1 (6 bases). CDR1 is SGHRS and CDR2 is YFSETQ in the germline V gene. V was cut by 4 bases and J by 1 base, with 9 bases left in between. The CDR3 is 14 amino acids. CDR3 sequence (DNA): TGCGCCAGCAGCCTCGACAGGTCCTACAATGAGCAGTTCTTC. Amino acid sequence: CASSLDRSYNEQFF.

The J gene is TRBJ1-1, the V gene TRBV5-5; 8 bases fit TRBD1. The CDR3 length is 15 residues. Per germline, CDR1 SGHKS and CDR2 YYEKEE (reference sequence). The V segment lost 1 base and the J segment 4 bases; nucleotides outside the gene matches: 6. The CDR3 region is CASSLQPGGFTEAFF. CDR3 sequence (DNA): TGTGCCAGCAGCTTGCAGCCAGGGGGCTTCACTGAAGCTTTCTTT.

This CDR3 reads CASSQGPYGYTF. As DNA, the CDR3 is TGTGCCAGCAGCCAAGGCCCGTATGGCTACACCTTC. The V call is TRBV14, the J call TRBJ1-2, with no clear D. V was trimmed by 1 base and J by 5 bases, leaving 5 bases between them. The CDR3 extends over 12 amino acids. Germline values: CDR1 SGHDN, CDR2 FVKESK.